This T cell receptor (beta chain) stems from a study of neurological immune-mediated disorders. The study, taken as a whole, reports: Across subjects, no CDR3 amino acid sequence appeared in expanded clones of more than one subject, a finding that suggested private repertoires in all groups.

Time point of the sample: longitudinal time-point 3. The starting material, 2 million PBMCs stored at -80 C, gave rise to the unsorted libraries. With 10-nucleotide random UMIs included, cDNA was synthesized by 5'RACE. One entry per CDR3 protein, called by TCRdb with MiXCR from the 5' RACE reads. In the table there are about 45,000 distinct CDR3 sequences, about 13% of which are singletons. V lost 4 bases and J lost 6, with 13 bases in between. Germline CDR1 and CDR2: SQVTM and ANQGSEA. There are 12 residues in the CDR3. This clonotype was observed many times. Antigen specificity is unknown. This receptor was identified in a man aged 25-40 years in good health. The material sequenced was PBMCs. The chain has TRBV29-1 and TRBJ2-7, with D possibly matching TRBD1 (5 bases). The CDR3 region is CSVVRLQGEQYF. In nucleotides, the CDR3 is TGCAGCGTTGTTCGGCTCCAGGGCGAGCAGTACTTC.